This T cell receptor (beta chain) came from a study of blood T cell repertoires in COVID-19. Overall study context: Acute and convalescent COVID-19 samples came from the United States, Italy and Spain. In each case, the material was cDNA or gDNA derived from T cells, B-cell-depleted T cells, or PBMCs.

Per the original data handling: Estimation of nucleated cell counts was performed using reference gene primer amplification. Clones were sequenced by immunoSEQ multiplex PCR, and TCRdb holds only the in-frame ones, with some missing. V and J calls and clone size are as listed in that table; D and trimming were resolved from the DNA. Here the sample spans hundreds of thousands of clones, approximately 85% being singletons. Germline assignment: CDR1 SEHNR and CDR2 FQNEAQ (reference sequence). V lost 1 base and J lost 3, with 6 bases in between. CDR3 length: 13 amino acids. The rearrangement uses TRBV7-9 and TRBJ2-5; D uncertain. Sequencing input: peripheral blood. This clonotype originated in a man aged 45-65 years with active or convalescent COVID-19. The CDR3 loop reads CASSLVAEETQYF. The CDR3 bases are TGTGCCAGCAGCTTAGTGGCAGAAGAGACCCAGTACTTC.